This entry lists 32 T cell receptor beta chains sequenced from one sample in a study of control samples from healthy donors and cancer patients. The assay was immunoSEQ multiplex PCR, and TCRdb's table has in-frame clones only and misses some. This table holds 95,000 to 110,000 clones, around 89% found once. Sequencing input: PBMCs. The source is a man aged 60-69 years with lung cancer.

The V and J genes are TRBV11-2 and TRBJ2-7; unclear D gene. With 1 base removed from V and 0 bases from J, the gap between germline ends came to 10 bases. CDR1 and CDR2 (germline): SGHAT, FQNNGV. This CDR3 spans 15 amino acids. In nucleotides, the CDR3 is TGTGCCAGCAGCTTAGTGTCAGCTGTCTCCTACGAGCAGTACTTC. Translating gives CASSLVSAVSYEQYF.

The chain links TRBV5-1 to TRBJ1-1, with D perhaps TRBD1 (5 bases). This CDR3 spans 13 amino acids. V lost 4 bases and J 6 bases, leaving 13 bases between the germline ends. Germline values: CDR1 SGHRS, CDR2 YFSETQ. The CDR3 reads CASSDPMGAEAFF. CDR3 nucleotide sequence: TGCGCCAGCAGCGACCCTATGGGGGCTGAAGCTTTCTTT.

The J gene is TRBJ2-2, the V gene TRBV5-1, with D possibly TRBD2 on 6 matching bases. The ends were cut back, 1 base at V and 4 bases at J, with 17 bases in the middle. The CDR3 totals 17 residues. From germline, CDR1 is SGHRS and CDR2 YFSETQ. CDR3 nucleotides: TGCGCCAGCAGCTTGAAGGTCGGGGGATATGGCACCGGGGAGCTGTTTTTT. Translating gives CASSLKVGGYGTGELFF. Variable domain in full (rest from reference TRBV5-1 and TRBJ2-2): KAGVTQTPRYLIKTRGQQVTLSCSPISGHRSVSWYQQTPGQGLQFLFEYFSETQRNKGNFPGRFSGRQFSNSRSEMNVSTLELGDSALYLCASSLKVGGYGTGELFFGEGSRLTVL.

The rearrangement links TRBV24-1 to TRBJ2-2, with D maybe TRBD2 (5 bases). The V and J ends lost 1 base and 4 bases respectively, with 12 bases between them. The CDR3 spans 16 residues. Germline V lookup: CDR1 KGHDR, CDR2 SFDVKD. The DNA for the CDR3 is TGTGCCACCAGTGATTTTGATGCGGGTGGCACCGGGGAGCTGTTTTTT. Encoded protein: CATSDFDAGGTGELFF.

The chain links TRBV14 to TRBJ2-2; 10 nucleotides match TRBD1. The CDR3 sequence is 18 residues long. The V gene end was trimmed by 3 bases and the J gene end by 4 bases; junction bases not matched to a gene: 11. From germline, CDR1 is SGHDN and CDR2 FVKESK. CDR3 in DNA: TGTGCCAGCAGCCAGTCTTTCGGACAGGGGGAAGGCACCGGGGAGCTGTTTTTT. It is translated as CASSQSFGQGEGTGELFF.

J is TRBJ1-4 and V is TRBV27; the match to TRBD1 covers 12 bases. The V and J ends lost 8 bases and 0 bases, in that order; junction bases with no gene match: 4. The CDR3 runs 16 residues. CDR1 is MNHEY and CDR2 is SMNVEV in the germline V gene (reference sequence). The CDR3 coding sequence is TGTGCCAGCGGGGACAGGGGGCGGGCAACTAATGAAAAACTGTTTTTT. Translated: CASGDRGRATNEKLFF.

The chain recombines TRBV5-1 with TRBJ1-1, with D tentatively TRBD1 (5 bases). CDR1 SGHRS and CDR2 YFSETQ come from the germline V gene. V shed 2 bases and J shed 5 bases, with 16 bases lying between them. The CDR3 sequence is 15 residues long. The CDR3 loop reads CASSLPTATFTEAFF. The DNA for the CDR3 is TGCGCCAGCAGCTTACCGACAGCAACGTTTACTGAAGCTTTCTTT.

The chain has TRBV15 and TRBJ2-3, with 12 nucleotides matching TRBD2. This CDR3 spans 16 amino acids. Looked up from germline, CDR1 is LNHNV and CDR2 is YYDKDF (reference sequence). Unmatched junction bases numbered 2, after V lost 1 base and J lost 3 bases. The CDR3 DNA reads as TGTGCCACCAGCAGAGGGACTAGCGGGATGACAGATACGCAGTATTTT. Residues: CATSRGTSGMTDTQYF.

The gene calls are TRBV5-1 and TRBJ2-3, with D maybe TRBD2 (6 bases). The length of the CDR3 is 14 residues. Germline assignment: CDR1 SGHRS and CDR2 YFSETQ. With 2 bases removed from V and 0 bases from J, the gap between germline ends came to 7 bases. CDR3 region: CASSFGTSTDTQYF. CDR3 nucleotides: TGCGCCAGCAGCTTCGGGACTAGCACAGATACGCAGTATTTT.

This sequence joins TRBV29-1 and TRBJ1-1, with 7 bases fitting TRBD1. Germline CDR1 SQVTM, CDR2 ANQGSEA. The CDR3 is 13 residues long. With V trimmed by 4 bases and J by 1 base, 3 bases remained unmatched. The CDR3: CSVAPGGNTEAFF. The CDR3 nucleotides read TGCAGCGTTGCCCCAGGGGGGAACACTGAAGCTTTCTTT. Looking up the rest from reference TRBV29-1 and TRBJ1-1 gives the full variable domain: SAVISQKPSRDICQRGTSLTIQCQVDSQVTMMFWYRQQPGQSLTLIATANQGSEATYESGFVIDKFPISRPNLTFSTLTVSNMSPEDSSIYLCSVAPGGNTEAFFGQGTRLTVV.

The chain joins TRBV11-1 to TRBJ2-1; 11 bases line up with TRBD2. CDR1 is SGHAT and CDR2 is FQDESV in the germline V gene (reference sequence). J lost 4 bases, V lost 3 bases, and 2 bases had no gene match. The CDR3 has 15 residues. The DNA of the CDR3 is TGTGCCAGCAGCTTTACTAGCGGGGGTTACAATGAGCAGTTCTTC. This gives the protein CASSFTSGGYNEQFF.

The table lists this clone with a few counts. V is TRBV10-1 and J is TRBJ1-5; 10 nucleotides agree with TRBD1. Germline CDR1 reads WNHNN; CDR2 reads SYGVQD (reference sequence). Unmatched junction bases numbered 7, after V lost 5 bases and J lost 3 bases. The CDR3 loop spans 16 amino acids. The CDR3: CASSSTGQGNNQPQHF. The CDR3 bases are TGCGCCAGCAGTTCCACGGGACAGGGGAACAATCAGCCCCAGCATTTT.

This chain's CDR3 is CASSFLGDTEAFF. CDR3 coding DNA: TGTGCCAGCAGTTTTTTAGGGGACACTGAAGCTTTCTTT. The chain uses TRBV6-6 and TRBJ1-1; TRBD1 might be the D (5 bases). CDR1 MNHNY and CDR2 SVGAGI come from the germline V gene (reference sequence). This CDR3 is built from 13 residues. Trimming took 4 bases from V and 3 from J, leaving 9 bases between them.

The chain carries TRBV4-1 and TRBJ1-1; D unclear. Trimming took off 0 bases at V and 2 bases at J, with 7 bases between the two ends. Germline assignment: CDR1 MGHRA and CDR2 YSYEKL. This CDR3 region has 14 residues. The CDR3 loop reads CASSQDRANTEAFF. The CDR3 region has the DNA TGCGCCAGCAGCCAAGACCGAGCAAACACTGAAGCTTTCTTT.

The CDR3 DNA sequence: TGTGCCAGCAGCCCCCCGGGGGGGGCTGGTACTGAAGCTTTCTTT. Translation gives CASSPPGGAGTEAFF. The chain combines TRBV6-6 with TRBJ1-1; tentatively, D is TRBD1 (6 bases). From germline, CDR1 is MNHNY and CDR2 SVGAGI (reference sequence). This CDR3 contains 15 residues. V lost 6 bases to trimming and J lost 5 bases, with 19 bases between them.

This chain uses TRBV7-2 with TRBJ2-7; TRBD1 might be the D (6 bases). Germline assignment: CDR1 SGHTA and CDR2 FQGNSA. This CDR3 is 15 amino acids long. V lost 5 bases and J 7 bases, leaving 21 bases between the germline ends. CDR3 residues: CASSIEVRGVGEQYF. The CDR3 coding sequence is TGTGCCAGCAGCATAGAGGTCAGGGGAGTGGGGGAGCAGTACTTC.

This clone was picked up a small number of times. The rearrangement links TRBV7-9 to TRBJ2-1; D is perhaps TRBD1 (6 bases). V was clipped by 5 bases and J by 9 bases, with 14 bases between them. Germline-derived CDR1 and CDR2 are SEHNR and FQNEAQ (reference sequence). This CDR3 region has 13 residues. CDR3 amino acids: CASSTQTGTEQFF. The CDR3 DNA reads TGTGCCAGCAGCACGCAGACAGGTACTGAGCAGTTCTTC.

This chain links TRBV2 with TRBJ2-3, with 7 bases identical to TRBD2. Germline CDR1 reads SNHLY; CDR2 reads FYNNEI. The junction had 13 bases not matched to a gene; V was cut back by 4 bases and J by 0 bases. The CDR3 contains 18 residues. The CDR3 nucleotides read TGTGCCAGCAGTGTGGTTGGAGTCCGGCGGGGGAGCACAGATACGCAGTATTTT. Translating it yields CASSVVGVRRGSTDTQYF.

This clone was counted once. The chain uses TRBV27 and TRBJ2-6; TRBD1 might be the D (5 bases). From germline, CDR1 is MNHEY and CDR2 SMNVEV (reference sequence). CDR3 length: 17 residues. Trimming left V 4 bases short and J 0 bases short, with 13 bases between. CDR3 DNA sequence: TGTGCCAGCAGTTCCGCCTGGACAAACTCTGGGGCCAACGTCCTGACTTTC. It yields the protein CASSSAWTNSGANVLTF.

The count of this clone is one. CDR3 region: CASSVPGGSSGYTF. CDR3 bases: TGTGCCAGCAGCGTCCCCGGGGGGTCGTCTGGCTACACCTTC. This sequence joins TRBV11-2 and TRBJ1-2; tentative D call: TRBD1 (5 bases). Trimming pared 5 bases from V and 7 bases from J, leaving 17 bases between. The germline V gene has CDR1 SGHAT and CDR2 FQNNGV. This CDR3 region has 14 residues.

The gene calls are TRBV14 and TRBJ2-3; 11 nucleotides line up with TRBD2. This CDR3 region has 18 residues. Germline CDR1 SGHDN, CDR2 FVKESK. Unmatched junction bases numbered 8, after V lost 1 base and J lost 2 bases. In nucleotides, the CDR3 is TGTGCCAGCAGCCAAGCGTGGGCTAGCGGGGGGATCACAGATACGCAGTATTTT. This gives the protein CASSQAWASGGITDTQYF.

The CDR3 loop is CASSLGRGEGGTEAFF. The CDR3 coding sequence is TGCGCCAGCAGCTTGGGGCGCGGGGAGGGAGGGACTGAAGCTTTCTTT. The chain links TRBV5-1 to TRBJ1-1; D call uncertain. CDR1 SGHRS and CDR2 YFSETQ come from the germline V gene. V lost 0 bases to trimming and J lost 5 bases, with 17 bases between them. The CDR3 runs 16 residues. Supplemented by reference TRBV5-1 and TRBJ1-1, the full variable domain reads KAGVTQTPRYLIKTRGQQVTLSCSPISGHRSVSWYQQTPGQGLQFLFEYFSETQRNKGNFPGRFSGRQFSNSRSEMNVSTLELGDSALYLCASSLGRGEGGTEAFFGQGTRLTVV.

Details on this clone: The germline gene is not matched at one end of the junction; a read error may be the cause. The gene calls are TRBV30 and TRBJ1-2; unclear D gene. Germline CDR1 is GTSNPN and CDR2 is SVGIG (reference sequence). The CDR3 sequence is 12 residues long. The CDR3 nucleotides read TGTGCCTGGAGTGGCAGATCGCCCCGAGCCTTATTC. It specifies CAWSGRSPRALF.

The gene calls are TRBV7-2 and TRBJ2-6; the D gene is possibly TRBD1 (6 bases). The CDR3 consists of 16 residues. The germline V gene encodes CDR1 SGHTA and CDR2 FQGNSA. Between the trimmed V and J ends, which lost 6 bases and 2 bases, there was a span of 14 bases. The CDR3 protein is CASSDKKGAGANVLTF. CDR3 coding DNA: TGTGCCAGCAGTGATAAAAAGGGGGCTGGGGCCAACGTCCTGACTTTC.

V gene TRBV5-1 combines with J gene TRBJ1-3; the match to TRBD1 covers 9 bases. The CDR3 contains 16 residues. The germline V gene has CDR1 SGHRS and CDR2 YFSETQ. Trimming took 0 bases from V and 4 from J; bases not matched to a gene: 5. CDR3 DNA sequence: TGCGCCAGCAGCTTGGACCCGACAGGGGGAGGAAACACCATATATTTT. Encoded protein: CASSLDPTGGGNTIYF.

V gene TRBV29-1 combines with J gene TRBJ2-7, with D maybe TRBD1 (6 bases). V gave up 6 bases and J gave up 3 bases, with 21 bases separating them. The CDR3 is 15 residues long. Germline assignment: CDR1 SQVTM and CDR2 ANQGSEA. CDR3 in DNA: TGCAGCGTGACGGACCGGGACAACTACTTCTACGAGCAGTACGTC. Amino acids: CSVTDRDNYFYEQYV.

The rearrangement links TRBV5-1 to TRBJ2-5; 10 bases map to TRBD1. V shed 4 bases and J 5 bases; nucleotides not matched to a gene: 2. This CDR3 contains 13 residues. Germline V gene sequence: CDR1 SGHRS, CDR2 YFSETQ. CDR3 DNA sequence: TGCGCCAGCAGCAAGGGACAGGGGGAGACCCAGTACTTC. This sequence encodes CASSKGQGETQYF.

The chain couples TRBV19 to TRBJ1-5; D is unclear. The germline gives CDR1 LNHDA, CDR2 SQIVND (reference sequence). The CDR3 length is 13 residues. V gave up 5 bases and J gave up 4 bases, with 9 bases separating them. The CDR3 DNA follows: TGTGCCAGTAGTGGAAAGGTAAATCAGCCCCAGCATTTT. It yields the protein CASSGKVNQPQHF.

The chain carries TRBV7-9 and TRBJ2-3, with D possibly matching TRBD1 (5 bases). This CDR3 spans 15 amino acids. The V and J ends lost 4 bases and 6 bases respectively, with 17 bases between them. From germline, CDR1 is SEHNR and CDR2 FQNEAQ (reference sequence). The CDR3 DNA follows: TGTGCCAGCAGCTCCCTGTCAGGGCTATTGGATACGCAGTATTTT. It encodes CASSSLSGLLDTQYF.

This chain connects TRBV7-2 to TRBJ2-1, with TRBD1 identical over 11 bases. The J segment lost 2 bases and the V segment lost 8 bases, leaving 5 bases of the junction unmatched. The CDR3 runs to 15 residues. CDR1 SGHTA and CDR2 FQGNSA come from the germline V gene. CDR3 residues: CASARGQGAYNEQFF. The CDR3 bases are TGTGCCAGCGCCAGGGGACAGGGGGCCTACAATGAGCAGTTCTTC.

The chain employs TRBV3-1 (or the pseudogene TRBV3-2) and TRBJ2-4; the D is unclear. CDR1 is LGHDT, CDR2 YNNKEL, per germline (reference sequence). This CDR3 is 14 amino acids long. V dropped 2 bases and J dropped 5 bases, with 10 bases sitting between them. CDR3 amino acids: CASSQNPVENIQYF. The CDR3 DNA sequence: TGTGCCAGCAGCCAAAACCCGGTGGAAAACATTCAGTACTTC.

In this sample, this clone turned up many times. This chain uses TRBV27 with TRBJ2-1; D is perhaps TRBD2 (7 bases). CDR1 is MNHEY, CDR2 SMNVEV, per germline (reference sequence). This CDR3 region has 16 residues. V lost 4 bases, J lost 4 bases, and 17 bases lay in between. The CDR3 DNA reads TGTGCCAGCAGTTCTTACCGAGGGGGGGTTTACAATGAGCAGTTCTTC. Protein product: CASSSYRGGVYNEQFF.